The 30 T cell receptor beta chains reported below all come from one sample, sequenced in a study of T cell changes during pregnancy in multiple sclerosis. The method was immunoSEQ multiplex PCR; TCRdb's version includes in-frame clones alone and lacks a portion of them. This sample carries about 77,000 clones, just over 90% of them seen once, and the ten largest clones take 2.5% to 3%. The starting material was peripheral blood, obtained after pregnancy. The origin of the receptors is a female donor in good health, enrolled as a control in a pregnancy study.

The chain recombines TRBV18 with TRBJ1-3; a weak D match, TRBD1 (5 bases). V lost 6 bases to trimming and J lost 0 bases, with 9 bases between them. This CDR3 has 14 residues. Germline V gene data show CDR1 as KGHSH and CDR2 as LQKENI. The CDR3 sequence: CASSDTRSGNTIYF. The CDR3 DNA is TGTGCCAGCTCGGACACTCGCTCTGGAAACACCATATATTTT.

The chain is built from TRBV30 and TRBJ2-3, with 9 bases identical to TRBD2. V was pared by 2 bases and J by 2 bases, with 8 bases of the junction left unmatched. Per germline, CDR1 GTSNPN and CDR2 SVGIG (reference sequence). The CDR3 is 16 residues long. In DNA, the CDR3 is TGTGCCTGGAGTACAGGCGGCGGGGGGGCCACAGATACGCAGTATTTT. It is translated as CAWSTGGGGATDTQYF.

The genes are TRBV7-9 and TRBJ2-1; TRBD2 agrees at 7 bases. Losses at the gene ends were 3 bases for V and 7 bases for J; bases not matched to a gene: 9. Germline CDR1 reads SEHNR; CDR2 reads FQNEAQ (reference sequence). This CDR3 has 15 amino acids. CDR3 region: CASSFAGERQNEQFF. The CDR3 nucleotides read TGTGCCAGCAGCTTTGCGGGGGAGAGGCAGAATGAGCAGTTCTTC.

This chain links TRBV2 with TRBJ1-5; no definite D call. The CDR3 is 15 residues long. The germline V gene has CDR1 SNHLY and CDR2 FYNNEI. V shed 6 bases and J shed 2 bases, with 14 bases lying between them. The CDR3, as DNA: TGTGCCAGCAGCAGTGGGCCTCGAGGCAATCAGCCCCAGCATTTT. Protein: CASSSGPRGNQPQHF.

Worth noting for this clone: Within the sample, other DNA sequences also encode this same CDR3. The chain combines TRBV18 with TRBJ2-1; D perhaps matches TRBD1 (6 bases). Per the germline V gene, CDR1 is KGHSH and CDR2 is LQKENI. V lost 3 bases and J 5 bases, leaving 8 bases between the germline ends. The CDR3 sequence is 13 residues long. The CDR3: CASSPGQNNEQFF. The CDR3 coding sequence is TGTGCCAGCTCACCGGGACAAAACAATGAGCAGTTCTTC.

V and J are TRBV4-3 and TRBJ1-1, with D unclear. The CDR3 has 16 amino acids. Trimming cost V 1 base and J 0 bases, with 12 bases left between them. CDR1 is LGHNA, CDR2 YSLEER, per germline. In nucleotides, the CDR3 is TGCGCCAGCAGCCAAGTCCTCCGGGAGGTGAACACTGAAGCTTTCTTT. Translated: CASSQVLREVNTEAFF.

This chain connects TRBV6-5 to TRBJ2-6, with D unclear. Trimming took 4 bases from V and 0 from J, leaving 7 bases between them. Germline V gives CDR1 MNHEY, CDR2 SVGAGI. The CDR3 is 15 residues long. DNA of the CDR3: TGTGCCAGCAGTTCTAAGAGCTCTGGGGCCAACGTCCTGACTTTC. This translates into CASSSKSSGANVLTF.

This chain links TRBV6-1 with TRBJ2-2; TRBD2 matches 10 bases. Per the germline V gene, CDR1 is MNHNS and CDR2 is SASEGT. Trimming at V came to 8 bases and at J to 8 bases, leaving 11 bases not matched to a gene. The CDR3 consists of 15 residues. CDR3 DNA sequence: TGTGCCAGCCGGAAAGCGGGAGGGCCTTATGGGGAGCTGTTTTTT. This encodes CASRKAGGPYGELFF.

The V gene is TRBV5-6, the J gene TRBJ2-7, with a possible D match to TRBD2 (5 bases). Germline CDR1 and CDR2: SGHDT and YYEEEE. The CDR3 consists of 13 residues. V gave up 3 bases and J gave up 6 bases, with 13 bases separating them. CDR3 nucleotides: TGTGCCAGCAGCTCGTTGATGGCGGGCGAGCAGTACTTC. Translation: CASSSLMAGEQYF.

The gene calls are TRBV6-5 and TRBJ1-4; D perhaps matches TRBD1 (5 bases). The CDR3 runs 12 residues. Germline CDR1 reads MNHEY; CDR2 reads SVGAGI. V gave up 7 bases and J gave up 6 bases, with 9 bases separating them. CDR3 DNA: TGTGCCAGCAAGGGGATTTATGAAAAACTGTTTTTT. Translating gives CASKGIYEKLFF.

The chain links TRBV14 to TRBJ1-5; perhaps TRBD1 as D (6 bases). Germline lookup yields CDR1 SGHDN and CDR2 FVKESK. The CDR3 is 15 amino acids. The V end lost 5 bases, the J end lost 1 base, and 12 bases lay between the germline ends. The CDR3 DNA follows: TGTGCCAGCAGCACTACAGGGAAAAGCAATCAGCCCCAGCATTTT. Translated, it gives CASSTTGKSNQPQHF.

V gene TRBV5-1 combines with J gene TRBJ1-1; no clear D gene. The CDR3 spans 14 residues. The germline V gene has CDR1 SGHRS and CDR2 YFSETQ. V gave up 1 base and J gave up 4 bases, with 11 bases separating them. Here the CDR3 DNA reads TGCGCCAGCAGCTTGACCGGGAGTAGCACTGAAGCTTTCTTT. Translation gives CASSLTGSSTEAFF.

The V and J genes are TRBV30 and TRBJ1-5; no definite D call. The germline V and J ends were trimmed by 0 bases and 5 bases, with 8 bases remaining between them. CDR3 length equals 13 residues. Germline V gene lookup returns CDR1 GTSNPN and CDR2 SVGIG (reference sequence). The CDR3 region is CAWSVTAHQPQHF. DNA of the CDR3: TGTGCCTGGAGTGTAACAGCCCATCAGCCCCAGCATTTT. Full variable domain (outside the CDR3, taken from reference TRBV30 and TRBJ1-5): SQTIHQWPATLVQPVGSPLSLECTVEGTSNPNLYWYRQAAGRGLQLLFYSVGIGQISSEVPQNLSASRPQDRQFILSSKKLLLSDSGFYLCAWSVTAHQPQHFGDGTRLSIL.

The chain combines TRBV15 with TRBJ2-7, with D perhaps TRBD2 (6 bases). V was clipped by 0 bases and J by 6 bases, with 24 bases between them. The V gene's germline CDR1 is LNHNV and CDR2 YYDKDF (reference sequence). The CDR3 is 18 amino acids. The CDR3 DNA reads TGTGCCACCAGCAGAGATGCGGGTGGCGGGACGCACCAGGGCGAGCAGTACTTC. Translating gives CATSRDAGGGTHQGEQYF.

CDR3 in DNA: TGCGCCAGCAGCCAAGAGAGCGGTCAAGAGACCCAGTACTTC. The encoded protein is CASSQESGQETQYF. The chain carries TRBV4-1 and TRBJ2-5, with TRBD2 as a possible D gene (5 bases). CDR1 is MGHRA and CDR2 is YSYEKL in the germline V gene. Trimming cost V 0 bases and J 2 bases, with 7 bases left between them. The CDR3 spans 14 residues.

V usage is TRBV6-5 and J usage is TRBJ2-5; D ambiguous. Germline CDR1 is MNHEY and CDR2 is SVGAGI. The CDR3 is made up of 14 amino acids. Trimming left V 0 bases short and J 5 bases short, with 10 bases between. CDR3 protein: CASSYSVYAETQYF. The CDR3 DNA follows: TGTGCCAGCAGTTACTCGGTTTACGCGGAGACCCAGTACTTC.

The CDR3 loop is CASSYWLAGYNEQFF. The DNA of the CDR3 is TGTGCCAGCAGTTACTGGCTAGCGGGGTACAATGAGCAGTTCTTC. V and J are TRBV28 and TRBJ2-1; 9 nucleotides line up with TRBD2. Germline trimming cut 4 bases from V and 4 bases from J; bases unmatched to any gene: 5. The CDR3 has 15 residues. CDR1 and CDR2 (germline): MDHEN, SYDVKM.

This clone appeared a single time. CDR3 loop: CASSGLITSAYNEQFF. The CDR3 DNA sequence: TGTGCCAGTAGTGGCCTCATCACTAGCGCGTACAATGAGCAGTTCTTC. The chain links TRBV19 to TRBJ2-1; TRBD2 matches at 7 bases. Looked up from germline, CDR1 is LNHDA and CDR2 is SQIVND (reference sequence). Germline trimming cut 5 bases from V and 4 bases from J; bases unmatched to any gene: 11. The CDR3 has 16 residues.

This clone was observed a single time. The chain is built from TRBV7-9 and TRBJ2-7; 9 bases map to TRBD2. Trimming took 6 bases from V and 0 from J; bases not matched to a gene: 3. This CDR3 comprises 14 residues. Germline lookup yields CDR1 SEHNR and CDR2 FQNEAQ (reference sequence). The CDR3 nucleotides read TGTGCCAGCAGAGATAGCGGGAGCTCCTACGAGCAGTACTTC. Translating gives CASRDSGSSYEQYF.

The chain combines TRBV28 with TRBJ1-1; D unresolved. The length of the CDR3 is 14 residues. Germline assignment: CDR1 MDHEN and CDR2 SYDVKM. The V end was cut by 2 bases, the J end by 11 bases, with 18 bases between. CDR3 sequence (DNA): TGTGCCAGCAGTTTAGGCCTAGGATCCGTCTGGGCTTTCTTT. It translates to CASSLGLGSVWAFF.

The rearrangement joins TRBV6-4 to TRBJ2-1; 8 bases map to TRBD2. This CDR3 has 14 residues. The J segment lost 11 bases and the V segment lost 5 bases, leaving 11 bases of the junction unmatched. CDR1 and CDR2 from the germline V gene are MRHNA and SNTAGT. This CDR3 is CASSPGLDTGKQFF. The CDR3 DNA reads TGTGCCAGCAGTCCGGGACTAGATACAGGGAAGCAGTTCTTC.

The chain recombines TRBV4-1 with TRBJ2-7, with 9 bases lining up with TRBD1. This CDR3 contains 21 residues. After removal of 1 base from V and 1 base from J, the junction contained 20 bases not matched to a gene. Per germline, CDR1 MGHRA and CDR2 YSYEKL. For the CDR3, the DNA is TGCGCCAGCAGCCAAGGTGAATTAGTAGTCGCCGGGGACAGGGTTTCCTACGAGCAGTACTTC. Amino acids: CASSQGELVVAGDRVSYEQYF.

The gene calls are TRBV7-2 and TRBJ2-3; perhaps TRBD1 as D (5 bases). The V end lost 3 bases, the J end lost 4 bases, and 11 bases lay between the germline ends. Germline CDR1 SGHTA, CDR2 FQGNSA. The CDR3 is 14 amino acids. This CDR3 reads CASSFLQGSDTQYF. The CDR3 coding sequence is TGTGCCAGCAGCTTCTTGCAGGGTTCAGATACGCAGTATTTT.

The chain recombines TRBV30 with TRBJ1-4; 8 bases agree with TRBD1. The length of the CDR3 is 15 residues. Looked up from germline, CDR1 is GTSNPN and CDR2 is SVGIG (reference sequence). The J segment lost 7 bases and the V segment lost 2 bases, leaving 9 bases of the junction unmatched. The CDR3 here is CAWSFGTGGLEKLFF. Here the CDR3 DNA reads TGTGCCTGGAGTTTCGGAACAGGGGGTCTTGAAAAACTGTTTTTT. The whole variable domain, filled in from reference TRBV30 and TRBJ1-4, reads SQTIHQWPATLVQPVGSPLSLECTVEGTSNPNLYWYRQAAGRGLQLLFYSVGIGQISSEVPQNLSASRPQDRQFILSSKKLLLSDSGFYLCAWSFGTGGLEKLFFGSGTQLSVL.

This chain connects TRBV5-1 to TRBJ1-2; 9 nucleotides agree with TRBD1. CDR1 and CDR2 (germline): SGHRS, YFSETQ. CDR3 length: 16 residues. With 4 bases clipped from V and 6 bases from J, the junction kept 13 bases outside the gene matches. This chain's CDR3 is CASSAGQGRINHGYTF. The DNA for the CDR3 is TGCGCCAGCAGCGCGGGACAGGGAAGAATTAATCATGGCTACACCTTC.

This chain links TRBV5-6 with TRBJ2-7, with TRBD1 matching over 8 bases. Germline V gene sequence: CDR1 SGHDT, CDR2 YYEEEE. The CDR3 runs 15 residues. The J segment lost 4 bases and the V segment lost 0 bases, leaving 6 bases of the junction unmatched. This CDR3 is CASSLAPTGVYEQYF. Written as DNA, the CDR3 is TGTGCCAGCAGCTTGGCCCCGACAGGGGTGTACGAGCAGTACTTC. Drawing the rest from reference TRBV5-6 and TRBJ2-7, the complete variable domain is DAGVTQSPTHLIKTRGQQVTLRCSPKSGHDTVSWYQQALGQGPQFIFQYYEEEERQRGNFPDRFSGHQFPNYSSELNVNALLLGDSALYLCASSLAPTGVYEQYFGPGTRLTVT.

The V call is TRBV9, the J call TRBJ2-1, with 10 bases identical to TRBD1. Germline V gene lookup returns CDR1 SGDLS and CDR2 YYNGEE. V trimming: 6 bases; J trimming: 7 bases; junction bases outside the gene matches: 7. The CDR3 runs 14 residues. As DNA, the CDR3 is TGTGCCAGCAACCGGGACAGGGGAGGGAATGAGCAGTTCTTC. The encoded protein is CASNRDRGGNEQFF.

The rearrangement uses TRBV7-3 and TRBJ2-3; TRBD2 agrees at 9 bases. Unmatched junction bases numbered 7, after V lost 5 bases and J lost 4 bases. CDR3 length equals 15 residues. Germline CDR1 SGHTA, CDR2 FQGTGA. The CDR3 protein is CASSPTGLAADTQYF. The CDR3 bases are TGTGCCAGCAGCCCTACGGGACTAGCAGCAGATACGCAGTATTTT.

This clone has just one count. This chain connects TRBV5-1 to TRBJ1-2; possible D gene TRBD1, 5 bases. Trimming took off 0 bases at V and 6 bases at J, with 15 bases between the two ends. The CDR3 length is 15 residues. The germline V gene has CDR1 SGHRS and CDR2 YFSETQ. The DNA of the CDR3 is TGCGCCAGCAGCTTGGGCTCGGAGGGGTGGGATGGCTACACCTTC. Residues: CASSLGSEGWDGYTF.

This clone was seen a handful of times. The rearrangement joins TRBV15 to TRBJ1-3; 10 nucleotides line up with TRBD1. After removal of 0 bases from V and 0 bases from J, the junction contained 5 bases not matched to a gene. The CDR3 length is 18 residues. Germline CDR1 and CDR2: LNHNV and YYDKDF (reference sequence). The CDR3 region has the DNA TGTGCCACCAGCAGAGATCAGGGACAGGGGTTCTCTGGAAACACCATATATTTT. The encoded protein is CATSRDQGQGFSGNTIYF.